Below are 24 T cell receptor beta chains sequenced from a single sample in a study of blood T cell repertoires in COVID-19. Sequenced by immunoSEQ multiplex PCR; TCRdb stores in-frame clones only, minus some. The top ten hold less than 3.5% of the sample, which has under 200,000 clones, approximately 89% seen once. The material sequenced was peripheral blood. All receptors derive from a man between 65 and 85 years old with acute or convalescent COVID-19.

This sequence joins TRBV5-1 and TRBJ2-2; 10 positions agree with TRBD2. Per the germline V gene, CDR1 is SGHRS and CDR2 is YFSETQ. Germline trimming cut 6 bases from V and 1 base from J; bases unmatched to any gene: 3. The CDR3 extends over 15 amino acids. The CDR3 DNA reads as TGCGCCAGCACGCTAGCGGGAGAGAACACCGGGGAGCTGTTTTTT. This codes for CASTLAGENTGELFF.

A word on this clone: Sequence at one end of the junction differs from germline and may be a read error. The CDR3 DNA reads as TGTGCCGGCAGGGGGGGTAAGGGCGGCTACACCTTC. Amino acid sequence: CAGRGGKGGYTF. The rearrangement links TRBV2 to TRBJ1-2, with 7 bases that match TRBD1. CDR1 and CDR2 (germline): SNHLY, FYNNEI. This CDR3 spans 12 amino acids.

This clone was recorded once. The J gene is TRBJ1-4, the V gene TRBV3-1 (or the pseudogene TRBV3-2); tentative D call: TRBD1 (5 bases). Germline V gene data show CDR1 as LGHDT and CDR2 as YNNKEL (reference sequence). With 0 bases removed from V and 8 bases from J, the gap between germline ends came to 10 bases. The CDR3 is made up of 14 amino acids. CDR3 protein: CASSQDGGGEKLFF. As DNA, the CDR3 is TGTGCCAGCAGCCAAGACGGGGGTGGAGAAAAACTGTTTTTT.

This chain uses TRBV28 with TRBJ1-2, with TRBD1 matching over 9 bases. This CDR3 contains 15 residues. J gave up 4 bases and V 5 bases, and 8 bases lay outside the gene matches. CDR1 is MDHEN and CDR2 is SYDVKM in the germline V gene. The CDR3 loop is CASSRDRALRYGYTF. The CDR3 DNA is TGTGCCAGCAGTCGGGACAGGGCGTTGCGCTATGGCTACACCTTC.

The chain links TRBV28 to TRBJ2-7; TRBD2 is a possible D gene (5 bases). CDR3 size: 18 residues. V was cut by 1 base and J by 1 base, with 20 bases left in between. Germline V gene lookup returns CDR1 MDHEN and CDR2 SYDVKM. CDR3 sequence: CASSLSGSPLQFSYEQYF. The CDR3 DNA reads as TGTGCCAGCAGTTTATCGGGGAGCCCTCTCCAGTTTTCCTACGAGCAGTACTTC.

The CDR3 DNA reads TGTGCCAGCAGTTTAAGGGACACCAGGAGTGGCTACACCTTC. It yields the protein CASSLRDTRSGYTF. The genes are TRBV27 and TRBJ1-2, with a weak D call TRBD1 (6 bases). Deletions cut 2 bases from V and 7 bases from J, with 14 bases between. Per the germline V gene, CDR1 is MNHEY and CDR2 is SMNVEV (reference sequence). The CDR3 contains 14 residues.

This chain uses TRBV5-6 with TRBJ1-4; 9 bases fit TRBD1. The CDR3 runs to 17 residues. V lost 0 bases, J lost 2 bases, and 5 bases stayed unmatched. In germline, CDR1 is SGHDT, CDR2 YYEEEE. The CDR3 DNA follows: TGTGCCAGCAGCTTGGGCTACAGGGGGCAGACTAATGAAAAACTGTTTTTT. Its translation is CASSLGYRGQTNEKLFF.

The chain uses TRBV10-3 and TRBJ1-5; 8 positions match TRBD1. This CDR3 comprises 16 residues. Unmatched junction bases numbered 6, after V lost 2 bases and J lost 3 bases. The germline CDR1 and CDR2 sequences are ENHRY and SYGVKD. The CDR3 nucleotides are TGTGCCATCAGTGAGGACAGGGGCCTCCCCAATCAGCCCCAGCATTTT. Translation: CAISEDRGLPNQPQHF.

The V and J genes are TRBV6-1 and TRBJ1-4; 8 bases line up with TRBD1. The trim removed 0 bases at V and 2 bases at J, leaving 8 bases unmatched. Germline assignment: CDR1 MNHNS and CDR2 SASEGT. The CDR3 sequence is 18 residues long. CDR3 amino acids: CASSEARTGLVTNEKLFF. CDR3 DNA sequence: TGTGCCAGCAGTGAAGCGCGGACAGGGCTCGTGACTAATGAAAAACTGTTTTTT.

The chain links TRBV11-2 to TRBJ1-1, with a weak D call TRBD1 (5 bases). V was clipped by 5 bases and J by 0 bases, with 10 bases between them. Germline CDR1 reads SGHAT; CDR2 reads FQNNGV. The CDR3 extends over 14 amino acids. The chain's CDR3 is CASSRDRMNTEAFF. The CDR3 bases are TGTGCCAGCAGCCGAGACAGAATGAACACTGAAGCTTTCTTT.

V usage is TRBV15 and J usage is TRBJ1-5; D gene unclear. V was cut by 5 bases and J by 3 bases, with 8 bases left in between. CDR3 length: 13 amino acids. The germline V gene has CDR1 LNHNV and CDR2 YYDKDF (reference sequence). In nucleotides, the CDR3 is TGTGCCACCAGCCCAGATCCCAATCAGCCCCAGCATTTT. Amino acid sequence: CATSPDPNQPQHF.

The chain recombines TRBV12-3 or TRBV12-4 with TRBJ2-3; D unclear. The CDR3 totals 13 residues. Trimming pared 1 base from V and 9 bases from J, leaving 11 bases between. CDR3 residues: CASSLVRPETQYF. The CDR3 coding sequence is TGTGCCAGCAGTTTAGTCCGTCCGGAGACGCAGTATTTT.

The genes are TRBV3-1 (or the pseudogene TRBV3-2) and TRBJ2-4, with D perhaps matching TRBD2 (7 bases). This CDR3 contains 15 residues. Germline CDR1 and CDR2: LGHDT and YNNKEL (reference sequence). Trimming pared 5 bases from V and 6 bases from J, leaving 17 bases between. CDR3 region: CASSSGEGGRNIQYF. Here the CDR3 DNA reads TGTGCCAGCAGCTCCGGGGAGGGGGGCAGAAACATTCAGTACTTC.

The gene calls are TRBV7-9 and TRBJ1-4; D remains unclear. Trimming stripped 2 bases from V and 17 bases from J, with 21 bases between. This CDR3 comprises 14 residues. Germline CDR1 reads SEHNR; CDR2 reads FQNEAQ (reference sequence). CDR3 region: CASSLLGSPEEAFF. The CDR3 DNA sequence: TGTGCCAGCAGCTTACTTGGCTCCCCAGAGGAAGCATTTTTT.

Written as DNA, the CDR3 is TGTGCCAGCAGCCGCTCTGGTATGTACCTGGAAGCGGCTTTCTTT. It is translated as CASSRSGMYLEAAFF. The rearrangement joins TRBV14 to TRBJ1-1; D is ambiguous. The germline V and J ends were trimmed by 4 bases and 11 bases, with 23 bases remaining between them. Germline loops: CDR1 SGHDN, CDR2 FVKESK. CDR3 size: 15 residues.

Remarks on this clone: This same CDR3 is encoded by further DNA sequences in the sample. This sequence joins TRBV5-1 and TRBJ1-6; D is undetermined. Trimming stripped 1 base from V and 8 bases from J, with 7 bases between. Germline V lookup: CDR1 SGHRS, CDR2 YFSETQ. The CDR3 is 13 residues long. As DNA, the CDR3 is TGCGCCAGCAGCTTGAAGCTCGATTCACCCCTCCACTTT. Translating it yields CASSLKLDSPLHF. The full variable domain, rest sourced from reference TRBV5-1 and TRBJ1-6, is KAGVTQTPRYLIKTRGQQVTLSCSPISGHRSVSWYQQTPGQGLQFLFEYFSETQRNKGNFPGRFSGRQFSNSRSEMNVSTLELGDSALYLCASSLKLDSPLHFGNGTRLTVT.

DNA for the CDR3: TGTGCCACCAGTGACCCGAGACAGGGAGGTCGCAATGAGCAGTTCTTC. Translating it yields CATSDPRQGGRNEQFF. The chain uses TRBV24-1 and TRBJ2-1, with D perhaps TRBD1 (7 bases). The CDR3 is made up of 16 amino acids. Trimming took 4 bases from V and 6 from J, leaving 18 bases between them. CDR1 and CDR2 from the germline V gene are KGHDR and SFDVKD.

This clone has only a few counts. V and J are TRBV19 and TRBJ1-5; D is undetermined. The CDR3 runs to 15 residues. CDR1 is LNHDA and CDR2 is SQIVND in the germline V gene (reference sequence). The V end lost 3 bases, the J end lost 0 bases, and 9 bases lay between the germline ends. In DNA form, the CDR3 reads TGTGCCAGTAGTATTCGAACTTATAGCAATCAGCCCCAGCATTTT. Translating gives CASSIRTYSNQPQHF.

This clone was seen only a few times. Here the CDR3 reads CASSTTGGANYGYTF. The DNA for the CDR3 is TGCGCCAGCAGCACGACAGGGGGAGCTAACTATGGCTACACCTTC. The rearrangement joins TRBV5-1 to TRBJ1-2; 9 bases line up with TRBD1. V lost 4 bases and J lost 0; bases outside the gene matches: 4. The CDR3 is 15 residues long. Germline V gene sequence: CDR1 SGHRS, CDR2 YFSETQ. Full variable domain (remainder filled in from reference TRBV5-1 and TRBJ1-2): KAGVTQTPRYLIKTRGQQVTLSCSPISGHRSVSWYQQTPGQGLQFLFEYFSETQRNKGNFPGRFSGRQFSNSRSEMNVSTLELGDSALYLCASSTTGGANYGYTFGSGTRLTVV.

This clone was detected only a few times. This chain uses TRBV5-4 with TRBJ2-1; 14 positions agree with TRBD2. The germline V gene has CDR1 SGHNT and CDR2 YYREEE (reference sequence). This CDR3 has 14 residues. Trimming cost V 3 bases and J 8 bases; bases outside gene matches: 1. In nucleotides, the CDR3 is TGTGCCAGCAGCTCGGGACTAGCGGGGGATGAGCAGTTCTTC. It translates to CASSSGLAGDEQFF.

In its sample, this clone was seen many times. The V gene is TRBV7-8, the J gene TRBJ1-1; no clear D gene. The germline V gene has CDR1 SGHVS and CDR2 FQNEAQ. The V end was cut by 1 base, the J end by 3 bases, with 9 bases between. CDR3 length equals 14 residues. CDR3 coding DNA: TGTGCCAGCAGCTTAGGGGCAACCTACACTGAAGCTTTCTTT. Translated, it gives CASSLGATYTEAFF. The full variable domain, rest sourced from reference TRBV7-8 and TRBJ1-1, is GAGVSQSPRYKVAKRGQDVALRCDPISGHVSLFWYQQALGQGPEFLTYFQNEAQLDKSGLPSDRFFAERPEGSVSTLKIQRTQQEDSAVYLCASSLGATYTEAFFGQGTRLTVV.

The V and J genes are TRBV3-1 (or the pseudogene TRBV3-2) and TRBJ1-1, with 7 bases identical to TRBD1. The J segment lost 5 bases and the V segment lost 4 bases, leaving 4 bases of the junction unmatched. This CDR3 contains 13 residues. CDR1 is LGHDT, CDR2 YNNKEL, per germline (reference sequence). In nucleotides, the CDR3 is TGTGCCAGCAGCCTAAGGGGGCAAACTGAAGCTTTCTTT. This gives the protein CASSLRGQTEAFF.

This chain joins TRBV5-1 and TRBJ2-1, with 7 nucleotides matching TRBD1. Germline CDR1 and CDR2: SGHRS and YFSETQ. J gave up 4 bases and V 0 bases, and 7 bases lay outside the gene matches. The CDR3 has 16 residues. The CDR3 sequence is CASSLEGGRGYNEQFF. CDR3 bases: TGCGCCAGCAGCTTGGAAGGGGGCCGAGGGTACAATGAGCAGTTCTTC.

This clone was picked up a small number of times. The J gene is TRBJ1-5, the V gene TRBV28, with D possibly being TRBD1 (6 bases). This CDR3 comprises 14 residues. V lost 2 bases and J 6 bases, leaving 11 bases between the germline ends. CDR1 and CDR2 from the germline V gene are MDHEN and SYDVKM. This chain's CDR3 is CASSLGGATQPQHF. CDR3 in DNA: TGTGCCAGCAGTTTAGGGGGGGCTACTCAGCCCCAGCATTTT.